Below, 13 T cell receptor beta chains from the same sample are listed, as sequenced in a study of blood T cell repertoires in COVID-19. Data came from immunoSEQ multiplex PCR; TCRdb stores just in-frame clones and leaves some out. Of 150,000 to 200,000 clones listed, roughly 88% were seen once; the top ten hold about 5.2%. Input material: PBMCs or T cells enriched from blood (not recorded which). The receptors were sampled from a man between 65 and 85 years old who had been exposed to COVID-19.

This clone was recorded only once. CDR3 DNA: TGTGCCATCAGGCCGGGACAGGGGGCGGTCAGCTCTGGAAACACCATATATTTT. Encoded protein: CAIRPGQGAVSSGNTIYF. The chain combines TRBV10-3 with TRBJ1-3, with 12 nucleotides matching TRBD1. Germline V CDR1 and CDR2: ENHRY, SYGVKD. The junction had 9 bases not matched to a gene; V was cut back by 6 bases and J by 0 bases. The CDR3 length is 18 residues.

This chain links TRBV19 with TRBJ1-6; TRBD1 might be the D (5 bases). CDR1 and CDR2 from the germline V gene are LNHDA and SQIVND (reference sequence). The V end was cut by 3 bases, the J end by 7 bases, with 10 bases between. The CDR3 has 14 residues. CDR3 region: CASSMREGNSPLHF. CDR3 bases: TGTGCCAGTAGTATGCGGGAGGGGAATTCACCCCTCCACTTT.

This chain connects TRBV4-2 to TRBJ2-2; D possibly corresponds to TRBD1 (6 bases). Germline assignment: CDR1 LGHNA and CDR2 YNFKEQ. V dropped 1 base and J dropped 2 bases, with 14 bases sitting between them. The CDR3 is made up of 17 amino acids. The chain's CDR3 is CASSQGVRGPNTGELFF. The CDR3 bases are TGTGCCAGCAGCCAAGGGGTCAGGGGCCCTAACACCGGGGAGCTGTTTTTT.

This clone was recorded a few times. The rearrangement uses TRBV4-3 and TRBJ1-6; 7 bases are shared with TRBD1. From germline, CDR1 is LGHNA and CDR2 YSLEER. The CDR3 has 15 residues. The V and J ends lost 0 bases and 5 bases, in that order; junction bases with no gene match: 1. This chain's CDR3 is CASSQEGQNNSPLHF. CDR3 DNA: TGCGCCAGCAGCCAAGAGGGACAGAATAATTCACCCCTCCACTTT.

The rearrangement links TRBV19 to TRBJ2-3; TRBD2 aligns across 9 bases. V trimming: 4 bases; J trimming: 4 bases; junction bases outside the gene matches: 9. CDR1 is LNHDA and CDR2 is SQIVND in the germline V gene (reference sequence). The CDR3 loop spans 16 amino acids. In DNA, the CDR3 is TGTGCCAGTAGTAGACTAGCGGCGGTTGGGCCAGATACGCAGTATTTT. This codes for CASSRLAAVGPDTQYF.

This chain connects TRBV5-6 to TRBJ2-7; no reliable D call. Per germline, CDR1 SGHDT and CDR2 YYEEEE. This CDR3 is built from 15 residues. The ends were cut back, 2 bases at V and 0 bases at J, with 12 bases in the middle. The CDR3, as DNA: TGTGCCAGCAGCTTCGGTCCGGCGGACTCCTACGAGCAGTACTTC. This translates into CASSFGPADSYEQYF.

A few counts support this clone. The chain joins TRBV27 to TRBJ2-7; TRBD2 matches at 9 bases. J was trimmed by 7 bases and V by 5 bases; bases with no gene match: 21. The germline V gene has CDR1 MNHEY and CDR2 SMNVEV (reference sequence). The CDR3 sequence is 18 residues long. CDR3: CASSTLRIPGLAGWEQYF. In nucleotides, the CDR3 is TGTGCCAGCAGTACTCTTCGAATTCCGGGACTAGCCGGTTGGGAGCAGTACTTC.

The V and J genes are TRBV11-2 and TRBJ1-3; TRBD1 agrees at 7 bases. Germline CDR1 is SGHAT and CDR2 is FQNNGV. The length of the CDR3 is 16 residues. The ends lost 3 bases at V and 2 bases at J; junction bases unmatched: 7. CDR3 bases: TGTGCCAGCAGCTTCGACTTAGACAGGGCTGGAAACACCATATATTTT. It encodes CASSFDLDRAGNTIYF. The full variable domain, in which reference TRBV11-2 and TRBJ1-3 provide the parts outside the CDR3, is EAGVAQSPRYKIIEKRQSVAFWCNPISGHATLYWYQQILGQGPKLLIQFQNNGVVDDSQLPKDRFSAERLKGVDSTLKIQPAKLEDSAVYLCASSFDLDRAGNTIYFGEGSWLTVV.

This clone has only a few counts. Other DNA sequences in the sample encode the same CDR3. The V call is TRBV7-8, the J call TRBJ1-5; TRBD1 agrees at 9 bases. After removal of 5 bases from V and 5 bases from J, the junction contained 1 base not matched to a gene. This CDR3 has 13 residues. Germline values: CDR1 SGHVS, CDR2 FQNEAQ. CDR3 bases: TGTGCCAGCAGCCGGGACAGGGATCAGCCCCAGCATTTT. Translated, it gives CASSRDRDQPQHF.

Regarding this clone: The same CDR3 is also encoded by other DNA sequences in this sample. This chain links TRBV12-3 or TRBV12-4 with TRBJ1-2, with a weak D call TRBD1 (5 bases). The length of the CDR3 is 13 residues. V was pared by 6 bases and J by 2 bases, with 10 bases between. The CDR3 loop reads CASSLGGNYGYTF. CDR3 nucleotides: TGTGCCAGCAGCCTGGGGGGAAACTATGGCTACACCTTC.

The V and J genes are TRBV3-1 (or the pseudogene TRBV3-2) and TRBJ2-3; TRBD2 aligns across 9 bases. Looked up from germline, CDR1 is LGHDT and CDR2 is YNNKEL (reference sequence). The CDR3 has 18 residues. V was clipped by 0 bases and J by 0 bases; unmatched bases: 7. CDR3 nucleotides: TGTGCCAGCAGCCAAGACATAGCGGGAGACGCTAGCACAGATACGCAGTATTTT. Amino acid sequence: CASSQDIAGDASTDTQYF.

The V gene is TRBV5-6, the J gene TRBJ2-7; D is perhaps TRBD1 (6 bases). CDR3 length: 15 amino acids. V lost 3 bases, J lost 2 bases, and 15 bases lay in between. Germline V lookup: CDR1 SGHDT, CDR2 YYEEEE. CDR3 sequence (DNA): TGTGCCAGCAGCTCAACAGGGCACCTTCCCTACGAGCAGTACTTC. Translating it yields CASSSTGHLPYEQYF. Using reference TRBV5-6 and TRBJ2-7 for the parts outside the CDR3, the full variable domain is DAGVTQSPTHLIKTRGQQVTLRCSPKSGHDTVSWYQQALGQGPQFIFQYYEEEERQRGNFPDRFSGHQFPNYSSELNVNALLLGDSALYLCASSSTGHLPYEQYFGPGTRLTVT.

This clone was seen a single time. The chain joins TRBV6-2 or TRBV6-3 to TRBJ1-1; unclear D gene. The CDR3 consists of 13 residues. CDR1 and CDR2 from the germline V gene are MNHEY and SVGEGT. The V end was cut by 4 bases, the J end by 0 bases, with 6 bases between. CDR3 bases: TGTGCCAGCAGTTCCTTAATGAACACTGAAGCTTTCTTT. Encoded protein: CASSSLMNTEAFF.